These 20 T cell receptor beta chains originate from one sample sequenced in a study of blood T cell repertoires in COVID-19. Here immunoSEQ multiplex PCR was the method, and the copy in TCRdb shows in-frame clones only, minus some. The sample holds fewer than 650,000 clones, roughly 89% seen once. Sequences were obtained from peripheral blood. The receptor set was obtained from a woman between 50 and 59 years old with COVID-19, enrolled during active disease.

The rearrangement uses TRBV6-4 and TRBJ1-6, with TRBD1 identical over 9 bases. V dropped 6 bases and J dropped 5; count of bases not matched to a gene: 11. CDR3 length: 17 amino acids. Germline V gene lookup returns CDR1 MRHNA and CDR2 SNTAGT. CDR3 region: CASSLGTGLHHNSPLHF. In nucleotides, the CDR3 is TGTGCCAGCAGCCTAGGGACAGGGCTCCACCATAATTCACCCCTCCACTTT.

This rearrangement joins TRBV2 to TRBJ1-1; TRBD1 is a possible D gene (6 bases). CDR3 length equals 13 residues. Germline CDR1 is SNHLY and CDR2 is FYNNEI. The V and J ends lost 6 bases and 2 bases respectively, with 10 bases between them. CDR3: CASSPGGNTEAFF. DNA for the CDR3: TGTGCCAGCAGCCCGGGGGGCAACACTGAAGCTTTCTTT.

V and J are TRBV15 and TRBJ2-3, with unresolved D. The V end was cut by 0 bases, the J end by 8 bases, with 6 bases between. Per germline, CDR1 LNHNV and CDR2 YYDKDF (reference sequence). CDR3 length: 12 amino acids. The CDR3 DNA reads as TGTGCCACCAGCAGAGAAACCAGTACGCAGTATTTT. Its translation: CATSRETSTQYF.

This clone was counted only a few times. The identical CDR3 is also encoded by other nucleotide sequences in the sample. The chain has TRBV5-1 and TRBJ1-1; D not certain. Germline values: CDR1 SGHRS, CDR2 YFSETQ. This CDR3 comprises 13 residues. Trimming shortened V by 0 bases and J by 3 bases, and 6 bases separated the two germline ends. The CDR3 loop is CASSLVGDTEAFF. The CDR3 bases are TGCGCCAGCAGCTTGGTCGGGGACACTGAAGCTTTCTTT.

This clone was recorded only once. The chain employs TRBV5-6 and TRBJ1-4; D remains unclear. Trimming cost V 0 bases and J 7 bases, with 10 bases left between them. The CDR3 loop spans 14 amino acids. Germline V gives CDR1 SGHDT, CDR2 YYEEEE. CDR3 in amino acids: CASSLVLAGEKLFF. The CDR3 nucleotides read TGTGCCAGCAGCTTGGTTTTAGCCGGTGAAAAACTGTTTTTT.

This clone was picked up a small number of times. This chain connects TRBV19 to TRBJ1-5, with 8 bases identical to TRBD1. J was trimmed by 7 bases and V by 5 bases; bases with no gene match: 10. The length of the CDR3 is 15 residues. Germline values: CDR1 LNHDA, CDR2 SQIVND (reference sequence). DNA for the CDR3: TGTGCCAGTAGTGGGCCAGGGGGCATAGGGCAGCCCCAGCATTTT. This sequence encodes CASSGPGGIGQPQHF. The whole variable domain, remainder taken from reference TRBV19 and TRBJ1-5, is DGGITQSPKYLFRKEGQNVTLSCEQNLNHDAMYWYRQDPGQGLRLIYYSQIVNDFQKGDIAEGYSVSREKKESFPLTVTSAQKNPTAFYLCASSGPGGIGQPQHFGDGTRLSIL.

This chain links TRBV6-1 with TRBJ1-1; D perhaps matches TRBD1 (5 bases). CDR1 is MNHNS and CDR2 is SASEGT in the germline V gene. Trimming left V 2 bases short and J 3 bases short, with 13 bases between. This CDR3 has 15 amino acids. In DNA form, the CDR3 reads TGTGCCAGCAGTGAAACCCATAGGGGATACACTGAAGCTTTCTTT. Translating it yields CASSETHRGYTEAFF.

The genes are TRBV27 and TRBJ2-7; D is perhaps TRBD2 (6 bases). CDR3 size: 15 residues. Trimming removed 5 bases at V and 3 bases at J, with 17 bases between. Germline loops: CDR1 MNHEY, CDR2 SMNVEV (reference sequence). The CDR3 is CASSASPGTHYEQYF. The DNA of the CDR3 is TGTGCCAGCAGTGCTTCCCCCGGGACTCACTACGAGCAGTACTTC.

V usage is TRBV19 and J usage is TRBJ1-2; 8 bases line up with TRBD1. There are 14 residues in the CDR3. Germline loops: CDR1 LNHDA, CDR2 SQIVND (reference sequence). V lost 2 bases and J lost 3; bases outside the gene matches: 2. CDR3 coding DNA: TGTGCCAGTAGTATACAGGGGGCGGACTATGGCTACACCTTC. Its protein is CASSIQGADYGYTF.

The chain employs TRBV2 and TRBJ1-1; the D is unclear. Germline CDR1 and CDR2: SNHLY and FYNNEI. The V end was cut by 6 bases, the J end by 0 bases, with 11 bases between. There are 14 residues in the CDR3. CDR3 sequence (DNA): TGTGCCAGCAGGGTGACACTTCTGAACACTGAAGCTTTCTTT. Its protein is CASRVTLLNTEAFF.

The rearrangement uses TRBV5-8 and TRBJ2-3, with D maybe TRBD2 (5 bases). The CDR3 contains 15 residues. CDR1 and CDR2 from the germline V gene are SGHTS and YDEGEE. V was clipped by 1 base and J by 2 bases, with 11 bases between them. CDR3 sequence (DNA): TGTGCCAGCAGCTTGTCCGGGGTGGTCACAGATACGCAGTATTTT. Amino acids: CASSLSGVVTDTQYF.

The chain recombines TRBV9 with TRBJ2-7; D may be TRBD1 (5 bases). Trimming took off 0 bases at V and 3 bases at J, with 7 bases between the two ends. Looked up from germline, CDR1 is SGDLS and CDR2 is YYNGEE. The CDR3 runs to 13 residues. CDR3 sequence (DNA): TGTGCCAGCAGCGTAGGACAGAGCTACGAGCAGTACTTC. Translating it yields CASSVGQSYEQYF.

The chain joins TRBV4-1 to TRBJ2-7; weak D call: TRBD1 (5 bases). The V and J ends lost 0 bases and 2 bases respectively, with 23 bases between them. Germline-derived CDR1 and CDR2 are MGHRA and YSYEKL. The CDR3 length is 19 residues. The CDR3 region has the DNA TGCGCCAGCAGCCAAGATTTGACGTTTGTGACTGCCAGGGCCTACGAGCAGTACTTC. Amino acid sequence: CASSQDLTFVTARAYEQYF.

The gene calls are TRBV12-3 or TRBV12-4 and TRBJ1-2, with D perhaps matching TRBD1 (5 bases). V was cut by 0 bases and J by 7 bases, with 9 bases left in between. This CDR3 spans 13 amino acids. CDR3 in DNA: TGTGCCAGCAGTTTAGCGGGAGGGGCTGGCTACACCTTC. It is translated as CASSLAGGAGYTF.

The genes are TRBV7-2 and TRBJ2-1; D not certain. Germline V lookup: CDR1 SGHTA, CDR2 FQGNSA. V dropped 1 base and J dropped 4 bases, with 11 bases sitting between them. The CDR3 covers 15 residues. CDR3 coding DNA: TGTGCCAGCAGCTTAGTCTCAACAGCTTACAATGAGCAGTTCTTC. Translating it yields CASSLVSTAYNEQFF.

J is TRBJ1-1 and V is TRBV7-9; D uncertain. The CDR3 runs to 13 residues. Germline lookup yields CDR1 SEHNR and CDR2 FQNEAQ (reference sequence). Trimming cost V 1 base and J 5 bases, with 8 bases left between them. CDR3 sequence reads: CASSLDRLTEAFF. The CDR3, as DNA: TGTGCCAGCAGCTTAGATCGGTTGACTGAAGCTTTCTTT.

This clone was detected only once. CDR3 DNA: TGTGCCAGCAGCCAAGCCCCAACTGAAGCTTTCTTT. Its translation is CASSQAPTEAFF. V usage is TRBV3-1 (or the pseudogene TRBV3-2) and J usage is TRBJ1-1; D remains unclear. The germline V gene has CDR1 LGHDT and CDR2 YNNKEL (reference sequence). Trimming left V 1 base short and J 5 bases short, with 5 bases between. CDR3 length: 12 residues.

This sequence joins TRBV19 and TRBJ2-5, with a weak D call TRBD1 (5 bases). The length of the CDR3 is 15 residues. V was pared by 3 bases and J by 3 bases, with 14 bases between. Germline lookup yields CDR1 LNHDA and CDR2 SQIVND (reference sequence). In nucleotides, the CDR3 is TGTGCCAGTAGTATCTCTTCGACAGCTAAAGAGACCCAGTACTTC. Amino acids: CASSISSTAKETQYF.

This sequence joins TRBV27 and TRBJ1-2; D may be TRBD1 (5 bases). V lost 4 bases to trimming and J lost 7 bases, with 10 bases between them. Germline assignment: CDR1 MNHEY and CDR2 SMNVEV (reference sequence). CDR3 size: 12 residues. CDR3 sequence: CASSSRVGGYTF. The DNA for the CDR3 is TGTGCCAGCAGTTCCAGGGTTGGTGGCTACACCTTC.

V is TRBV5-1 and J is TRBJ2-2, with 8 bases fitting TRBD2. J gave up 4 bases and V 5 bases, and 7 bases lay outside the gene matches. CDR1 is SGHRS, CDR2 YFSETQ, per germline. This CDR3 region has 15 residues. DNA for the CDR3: TGCGCCAGCAGTCTCCAAAGCGGGGGCACCGGGGAGCTGTTTTTT. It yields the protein CASSLQSGGTGELFF.